Below are 19 T cell receptor gamma chains sequenced from a single sample in a study of intestinal T cells in coeliac disease. The TRG library came from 200 ng of biopsy DNA amplified with LymphoTrack primers. TCRdb processed the multiplex PCR reads again with the CATT caller. This sample has around 630 gamma-chain clones, with roughly half found just once. For each case, the template was genomic DNA from ten roughly 4.6-µm formalin-fixed paraffin-embedded scrolls. Sequences were obtained from a duodenal biopsy. These receptors all stem from a human donor with celiac disease.

V is TRGV3 and J is TRGJ1 or TRGJ2. With 3 bases clipped from V and 13 bases from J, the junction kept 12 bases outside the gene matches. The CDR3 totals 12 residues. The germline V gene encodes CDR1 VTNTFY and CDR2 YDVSTARD (reference sequence). CDR3 coding DNA: TGTGCCACCTGGGACGAATCGAGGAGAAAACTCTTT. Translated: CATWDESRRKLF.

This clone is judged large (0.1 to 1%). V gene TRGV9 combines with J gene TRGJ1 or TRGJ2. The CDR3 extends over 11 amino acids. From germline, CDR1 is GITISATS and CDR2 ISYDGTV (reference sequence). V trimming: 0 bases; J trimming: 7 bases; junction bases outside the gene matches: 0. CDR3 sequence (DNA): TGTGCCTTGTGGGAGGTGTATAAGAAACTCTTT. The encoded protein is CALWEVYKKLF.

As to this clone: This may come from a read error, since a much larger clone is one base off. Other DNA sequences in this specimen translate into the identical CDR3. The rearrangement joins TRGV2 to TRGJP2. The germline CDR1 and CDR2 sequences are EGSNGY and YDSYNSKV. The CDR3 loop spans 14 amino acids. CDR3 coding DNA: TGTGCCACCTGGGCCCTGAGTAGTGACTGGATCAAGACGTTT. It encodes CATWALSSDWIKTF.

In its sample, this clone ranks as large. This chain links TRGV4 with TRGJ1 or TRGJ2. There are 14 residues in the CDR3. J gave up 7 bases and V 0 bases, and 9 bases lay outside the gene matches. Germline V gene lookup returns CDR1 EGSTGY and CDR2 YDSYTSSV. CDR3 DNA: TGTGCCACCTGGGATGGGCCGGTGGGGTATAAGAAACTCTTT. Its translation is CATWDGPVGYKKLF.

This chain uses TRGV3 with TRGJ1 or TRGJ2. J was trimmed by 5 bases and V by 0 bases; bases with no gene match: 10. Germline-derived CDR1 and CDR2 are VTNTFY and YDVSTARD (reference sequence). This CDR3 contains 15 residues. This CDR3 reads CATWDRPEFNYKKLF. CDR3 nucleotides: TGTGCCACCTGGGACAGGCCCGAATTTAATTATAAGAAACTCTTT.

The V gene is TRGV9, the J gene TRGJ1 or TRGJ2. V lost 0 bases, J lost 9 bases, and 14 bases stayed unmatched. Germline V lookup: CDR1 GITISATS, CDR2 ISYDGTV (reference sequence). The CDR3 consists of 15 residues. The CDR3 nucleotides are TGTGCCTTGTGGGAGGTGCAAAAAAGGGTCCGTAAGAAACTCTTT. The encoded protein is CALWEVQKRVRKKLF.

As for this clone: This may arise from a read error, as a much more abundant clone is one base away. The chain links TRGV4 to TRGJ1 or TRGJ2. The germline CDR1 and CDR2 sequences are EGSTGY and YDSYTSSV. This CDR3 has 18 residues. CDR3 coding DNA: TGTGCCACCTGGCATGGGACAGAAGAACCCGTCAAGAGGTATAAGAAACTCTTT. This encodes CATWHGTEEPVKRYKKLF.

The V call is TRGV2, the J call TRGJP2. CDR1 is EGSNGY, CDR2 YDSYNSKV, per germline. The CDR3 extends over 15 amino acids. Germline trimming cut 2 bases from V and 9 bases from J; bases unmatched to any gene: 12. CDR3 coding DNA: TGTGCCACCTGGGACGAAGGAGTAGTGTATTGGATCAAGACGTTT. It is translated as CATWDEGVVYWIKTF.

Within the sample, this clone is large (0.1 to 1%). The chain couples TRGV2 to TRGJ1 or TRGJ2. Germline loops: CDR1 EGSNGY, CDR2 YDSYNSKV. The CDR3 runs 13 residues. V dropped 0 bases and J dropped 3; count of bases not matched to a gene: 2. The CDR3 DNA is TGTGCCACCTGGGACGGGCCTTATTATAAGAAACTCTTT. This sequence encodes CATWDGPYYKKLF.

This clone has just a few counts. A much larger clone differs by one base, so this may be a read error. This sample includes further DNA sequences coding for the same CDR3. The rearrangement joins TRGV8 to TRGJ1 or TRGJ2. Germline V gene data show CDR1 as VENAVY and CDR2 as YDSYNSRV. This CDR3 has 11 amino acids. The CDR3 protein is CATWDPHKKLF. The CDR3 DNA reads TGTGCCACCTGGGATCCCCATAAGAAACTCTTC.

By sample fraction, this clone is large (0.1 to 1%). This rearrangement joins TRGV3 to TRGJ1 or TRGJ2. The CDR3 covers 16 residues. Germline CDR1 is VTNTFY and CDR2 is YDVSTARD (reference sequence). Trimming at V came to 0 bases and at J to 7 bases, leaving 15 bases not matched to a gene. CDR3 residues: CATWDRRIAVGYKKLF. The CDR3 nucleotides are TGTGCCACCTGGGACAGGCGGATCGCGGTTGGGTATAAGAAACTCTTT.

This clone was recorded once. This chain links TRGV3 with TRGJ1 or TRGJ2. V was pared by 1 base and J by 4 bases, with 13 bases of the junction left unmatched. The length of the CDR3 is 16 residues. Germline loops: CDR1 VTNTFY, CDR2 YDVSTARD (reference sequence). Here the CDR3 reads CATWDSPLGLYYKKLF. Here the CDR3 DNA reads TGTGCCACCTGGGACAGTCCCCTCGGTTTGTATTATAAGAAACTCTTT.

J is TRGJP2 and V is TRGV9. Trimming removed 3 bases from V and 0 bases from J; junction bases left unmatched: 4. The CDR3 length is 15 residues. Germline CDR1 reads GITISATS; CDR2 reads ISYDGTV (reference sequence). CDR3 in DNA: TGTGCCTTGTGGGAGTTCTATAGTAGTGATTGGATCAAGACGTTT. Amino acid sequence: CALWEFYSSDWIKTF.

This clone came up a few times. Its ends do not fully match the called genes, so a read error is possible. J is TRGJ1 or TRGJ2 and V is TRGV4. CDR1 EGSTGY and CDR2 YDSYTSSV come from the germline V gene. The CDR3 has 14 amino acids. The CDR3 reads CAAWDGHRYYKKLF. The CDR3 DNA follows: TGTGCCGCCTGGGATGGGCATCGTTATTATAAGAAACTCTTT.

About this clone itself: This may be a read error: a much more frequent sequence differs by one nucleotide. At the DNA level, this CDR3 is encoded by other sequences in the same sample as well. The rearrangement joins TRGV4 to TRGJ1 or TRGJ2. This CDR3 has 18 amino acids. Trimming removed 0 bases from V and 10 bases from J; junction bases left unmatched: 24. The germline V gene encodes CDR1 EGSTGY and CDR2 YDSYTSSV. The CDR3 loop reads CATWDGTEEPVKRYKKLF. The CDR3 nucleotides read TGTGCCACCTGGGATGGGACAGAAGAACCCGTCAAGAGGTACAAGAAACTCTTT.

In the case of this clone: Germline and junction disagree at one end, which may indicate a read error. The rearrangement links TRGV3 to TRGJ1 or TRGJ2. In germline, CDR1 is VTNTFY, CDR2 YDVSTARD (reference sequence). The CDR3 runs to 9 residues. CDR3 amino acids: CATWDRAFF. The CDR3 nucleotides read TGTGCCACCTGGGACAGGGCTTTTTTT.

This clone is large within its sample. This sequence joins TRGV8 and TRGJ1 or TRGJ2. Germline trimming cut 5 bases from V and 3 bases from J; bases unmatched to any gene: 4. Germline V lookup: CDR1 VENAVY, CDR2 YDSYNSRV. CDR3 length: 12 amino acids. Written as DNA, the CDR3 is TGTGCCACCTGGGGCCCTTATTATAAGAAACTCTTT. Protein: CATWGPYYKKLF.

The V and J genes are TRGV9 and TRGJP2. The CDR3 totals 12 residues. V was pared by 8 bases and J by 12 bases, with 12 bases of the junction left unmatched. In germline, CDR1 is GITISATS, CDR2 ISYDGTV (reference sequence). Here the CDR3 DNA reads TGTGCCTTGTCCCCCTTTCGTCGGATCAAGACGTTT. It is translated as CALSPFRRIKTF.

The chain has TRGV4 and TRGJ1 or TRGJ2. J was trimmed by 13 bases and V by 6 bases; bases with no gene match: 15. CDR1 and CDR2 from the germline V gene are EGSTGY and YDSYTSSV. The CDR3 has 12 residues. The CDR3 sequence: CATWRGGIRKLF. The CDR3 coding sequence is TGTGCCACCTGGAGGGGGGGTATAAGAAAACTCTTT.